The clone carrying this T cell receptor beta chain was seen a few times. Its specificity is not known. Libraries of TCR beta came from quantitative 5'-RACE with molecular barcodes. From the 5' RACE reads, TCRdb called clonotypes with MiXCR, one entry per CDR3 protein. Of some 340,000 distinct CDR3 sequences listed, 14% to 15% were seen once; the top ten hold roughly 0.99%. The data derive from a study of CD8 T cells in ankylosing spondylitis. V was pared by 6 bases and J by 11 bases, with 20 bases between. There are 14 residues in the CDR3. Germline V CDR1 and CDR2: MNHEY, SMNVEV (reference sequence). Study-level results: The authors reported significant enrichment of disease-linked clones in matched ankylosing spondylitis synovial fluid.

The sample taken for sequencing was blood, either unsorted or a sorted T cell fraction (not recorded which). This clonotype originated in a male donor with ankylosing spondylitis or in good health (not recorded which). This chain connects TRBV27 to TRBJ1-5, with D tentatively TRBD1 (6 bases). The CDR3 bases are TGTGCCAGCAGCCCCGGGGGCCCCAGGGGAGCCCAGCATTTT. The encoded protein is CASSPGGPRGAQHF.